A single sample gave rise to the 26 T cell receptor beta chains below, sequenced in a study of blood T cell repertoires in COVID-19. The repertoire was sequenced with immunoSEQ multiplex PCR; TCRdb's copy has only in-frame clones and lacks some. This sample has about 320,000 clones, with roughly 90% found just once. Specimen: peripheral blood. These receptors all come from a man aged 18 to 29 who had recovered from COVID-19.

V gene TRBV4-3 combines with J gene TRBJ1-2; D might be TRBD1 (6 bases). Trimming removed 0 bases at V and 4 bases at J, with 15 bases between. CDR1 LGHNA and CDR2 YSLEER come from the germline V gene. The CDR3 is 16 amino acids. The CDR3 nucleotides read TGCGCCAGCAGCCAAGATTGGGAAGGCAGGGGCTATGGCTACACCTTC. Amino acids: CASSQDWEGRGYGYTF.

The rearrangement joins TRBV5-1 to TRBJ2-3, with 9 bases fitting TRBD1. Germline-derived CDR1 and CDR2 are SGHRS and YFSETQ. With 4 bases clipped from V and 3 bases from J, the junction kept 6 bases outside the gene matches. This CDR3 is 15 amino acids long. As DNA, the CDR3 is TGCGCCAGCAGCGGATACAGGGGGCTGACAGATACGCAGTATTTT. Translation gives CASSGYRGLTDTQYF.

This clone was seen more than once but under ten times. The chain employs TRBV29-1 and TRBJ1-2, with 10 nucleotides matching TRBD1. With V trimmed by 4 bases and J by 7 bases, 3 bases remained unmatched. The CDR3 contains 12 residues. CDR1 is SQVTM, CDR2 ANQGSEA, per germline. The CDR3 sequence is CSVVRTGGGYTF. CDR3 DNA sequence: TGCAGCGTTGTAAGGACAGGGGGTGGCTACACCTTC.

The rearrangement uses TRBV6-5 and TRBJ2-7, with D maybe TRBD1 (6 bases). Per the germline V gene, CDR1 is MNHEY and CDR2 is SVGAGI. The V gene lost 7 bases and the J gene lost 2 bases, with 15 bases spanning the gap. The CDR3 has 14 amino acids. The CDR3 DNA sequence: TGTGCCAGCACCGGAACAGGGTCCCCCTACGAGCAGTACTTC. This codes for CASTGTGSPYEQYF.

Only one count was recorded for this clone. The chain recombines TRBV6-2 or TRBV6-3 with TRBJ1-2; TRBD1 matches 9 bases. Germline CDR1 reads MNHEY; CDR2 reads SVGEGT. This CDR3 has 13 amino acids. J gave up 5 bases and V 5 bases, and 3 bases lay outside the gene matches. DNA of the CDR3: TGTGCCAGCAGTCGGGACAGGGCGTATGGCTACACCTTC. Translating it yields CASSRDRAYGYTF.

The rearrangement joins TRBV5-1 to TRBJ1-5, with D uncertain. V lost 0 bases and J 2 bases, leaving 12 bases between the germline ends. This CDR3 comprises 16 residues. The germline gives CDR1 SGHRS, CDR2 YFSETQ. CDR3 in amino acids: CASSLVPGQGNQPQHF. In DNA, the CDR3 is TGCGCCAGCAGCTTGGTGCCCGGTCAAGGCAATCAGCCCCAGCATTTT.

The chain employs TRBV7-9 and TRBJ1-1; D call uncertain. V lost 7 bases, J lost 4 bases, and 13 bases lay in between. Germline-derived CDR1 and CDR2 are SEHNR and FQNEAQ (reference sequence). CDR3 length: 13 residues. The CDR3 protein is CASTPALGTEAFF. CDR3 nucleotide sequence: TGTGCCAGCACTCCCGCGCTAGGCACTGAAGCTTTCTTT.

This sequence joins TRBV15 and TRBJ2-7; 9 bases fit TRBD1. V gave up 0 bases and J gave up 2 bases; unmatched junction bases: 14. From germline, CDR1 is LNHNV and CDR2 YYDKDF (reference sequence). The CDR3 is 19 amino acids. The CDR3 loop is CATSREGRGGQGLAYEQYF. DNA of the CDR3: TGTGCCACCAGCAGAGAGGGGAGGGGGGGACAGGGCCTTGCCTACGAGCAGTACTTC.

The V call is TRBV6-4, the J call TRBJ2-3, with D possibly TRBD2 on 6 matching bases. Germline values: CDR1 MRHNA, CDR2 SNTAGT. The CDR3 runs 15 residues. V lost 5 bases and J 2 bases, leaving 14 bases between the germline ends. In nucleotides, the CDR3 is TGTGCCAGCAGTCCGGGAGAGGGGACCACAGATACGCAGTATTTT. Amino acid sequence: CASSPGEGTTDTQYF.

This chain uses TRBV28 with TRBJ1-5; D not resolved. The V end lost 4 bases, the J end lost 5 bases, and 15 bases lay between the germline ends. CDR1 and CDR2 from the germline V gene are MDHEN and SYDVKM. The CDR3 is made up of 15 amino acids. The CDR3 region is CASSSGVNADQPQHF. The CDR3 nucleotides read TGTGCCAGCAGTTCCGGTGTGAACGCTGATCAGCCCCAGCATTTT.

The chain uses TRBV18 and TRBJ1-1, with a possible D match to TRBD1 (6 bases). V lost 4 bases and J lost 1, with 10 bases in between. The length of the CDR3 is 14 residues. Per germline, CDR1 KGHSH and CDR2 LQKENI. The CDR3 is CASSLRTENTEAFF. The DNA for the CDR3 is TGTGCCAGCTCACTGCGGACAGAGAACACTGAAGCTTTCTTT. The full variable domain, rest sourced from reference TRBV18 and TRBJ1-1, is NAGVMQNPRHLVRRRGQEARLRCSPMKGHSHVYWYRQLPEEGLKFMVYLQKENIIDESGMPKERFSAEFPKEGPSILRIQQVVRGDSAAYFCASSLRTENTEAFFGQGTRLTVV.

The rearrangement joins TRBV4-1 to TRBJ2-3; TRBD2 aligns across 12 bases. There are 20 residues in the CDR3. With 0 bases clipped from V and 0 bases from J, the junction kept 10 bases outside the gene matches. Germline CDR1 and CDR2: MGHRA and YSYEKL. CDR3 sequence reads: CASSQDAGLAGSHSTDTQYF. In DNA, the CDR3 is TGCGCCAGCAGCCAAGATGCCGGACTAGCGGGGAGTCATAGCACAGATACGCAGTATTTT.

This rearrangement joins TRBV7-2 to TRBJ2-3; possibly TRBD1 for D (6 bases). Germline V gene data show CDR1 as SGHTA and CDR2 as FQGNSA. The CDR3 sequence is 15 residues long. Deletions cut 5 bases from V and 1 base from J, with 13 bases between. CDR3 in DNA: TGTGCCAGCAGCGCACTAGGGGGTGGCACAGATACGCAGTATTTT. It translates to CASSALGGGTDTQYF.

This clone was found a few times. The chain has TRBV27 and TRBJ1-2; 9 positions agree with TRBD1. CDR1 and CDR2 (germline): MNHEY, SMNVEV (reference sequence). The CDR3 extends over 16 amino acids. Trimming removed 5 bases from V and 2 bases from J; junction bases left unmatched: 9. CDR3 in amino acids: CASSPQGQGLNYGYTF. The CDR3 coding sequence is TGTGCCAGCAGTCCACAGGGACAGGGACTAAACTATGGCTACACCTTC.

This rearrangement joins TRBV4-1 to TRBJ2-7; TRBD2 agrees at 11 bases. Looked up from germline, CDR1 is MGHRA and CDR2 is YSYEKL. Trimming took 1 base from V and 1 from J; bases not matched to a gene: 3. The CDR3 runs to 16 residues. CDR3 region: CASSQAGTSGSYEQYF. For the CDR3, the DNA is TGCGCCAGCAGCCAAGCCGGGACTAGCGGTTCCTACGAGCAGTACTTC.

The chain carries TRBV7-2 and TRBJ1-6; perhaps TRBD1 as D (6 bases). Per germline, CDR1 SGHTA and CDR2 FQGNSA. V was shortened by 2 bases and J by 7 bases, with 12 bases between the two germline ends. This CDR3 has 15 residues. CDR3 amino acids: CASSLTGRGNSPLHF. CDR3 nucleotide sequence: TGTGCCAGCAGCTTAACGGGCAGGGGCAATTCACCCCTCCACTTT.

The chain carries TRBV6-5 and TRBJ1-1, with D perhaps TRBD1 (5 bases). The CDR3 loop spans 13 amino acids. Germline V gene lookup returns CDR1 MNHEY and CDR2 SVGAGI. Trimming took off 4 bases at V and 3 bases at J, with 9 bases between the two ends. CDR3 nucleotides: TGTGCCAGCAGTTGGGGGGGAGACACTGAAGCTTTCTTT. Amino acid sequence: CASSWGGDTEAFF.

This chain connects TRBV7-9 to TRBJ1-1; 8 nucleotides match TRBD1. The CDR3 runs 14 residues. Germline CDR1 SEHNR, CDR2 FQNEAQ (reference sequence). Trimming removed 5 bases from V and 3 bases from J; junction bases left unmatched: 5. CDR3 nucleotide sequence: TGTGCCAGCAGCCAGGGGGCTTTGCACACTGAAGCTTTCTTT. This gives the protein CASSQGALHTEAFF.

This clone showed up just a few times. The chain carries TRBV12-2 and TRBJ1-5; the DNA was not compared with TRBD1, the D call given in the table. TRBV12-2 represents a pseudogene. This CDR3 contains 13 residues. This CDR3 reads CASRSERGTTEHF. In DNA, the CDR3 is TGTGCAAGTCGCTCCGAAAGGGGAACAACGGAGCATTTT.

The chain links TRBV6-5 to TRBJ2-3; 13 nucleotides align to TRBD2. V lost 6 bases, J lost 4 bases, and 4 bases stayed unmatched. Germline lookup yields CDR1 MNHEY and CDR2 SVGAGI. This CDR3 has 15 amino acids. The CDR3 bases are TGTGCCAGCAGCCCCGGACTAGCGGGAGCAGATACGCAGTATTTT. Residues: CASSPGLAGADTQYF.

This sequence joins TRBV5-1 and TRBJ1-1, with TRBD1 as a possible D gene (5 bases). V gave up 4 bases and J gave up 6 bases, with 16 bases separating them. The CDR3 is made up of 14 amino acids. From germline, CDR1 is SGHRS and CDR2 YFSETQ. The CDR3 DNA follows: TGCGCCAGCAGCGCTGAAAATAGCAGGGCTGAAGCTTTCTTT. Translation: CASSAENSRAEAFF.

The chain recombines TRBV6-2 or TRBV6-3 with TRBJ1-5; D unclear. This CDR3 has 12 residues. CDR1 is MNHEY, CDR2 SVGEGT, per germline. Deletions cut 3 bases from V and 5 bases from J, with 5 bases between. CDR3 sequence (DNA): TGTGCCAGCAGTTATCTCGATCAGCCCCAGCATTTT. It is translated as CASSYLDQPQHF.

The chain joins TRBV11-2 to TRBJ1-4, with TRBD1 as a possible D gene (6 bases). Trimming removed 5 bases from V and 2 bases from J, with 15 bases in between. The CDR3 is made up of 16 amino acids. Germline CDR1 reads SGHAT; CDR2 reads FQNNGV. CDR3 sequence reads: CASSILGGRTNEKLFF. DNA for the CDR3: TGTGCCAGCAGCATTCTCGGGGGGCGGACTAATGAAAAACTGTTTTTT.

The chain recombines TRBV5-4 with TRBJ2-1; D might be TRBD1 (6 bases). Trimming pared 4 bases from V and 0 bases from J, leaving 14 bases between. The CDR3 is 16 amino acids. Per germline, CDR1 SGHNT and CDR2 YYREEE (reference sequence). In DNA, the CDR3 is TGTGCCAGCAGCCCTGTGGGGGACACCTCCTACAATGAGCAGTTCTTC. Its translation: CASSPVGDTSYNEQFF.

This chain connects TRBV3-1 (or the pseudogene TRBV3-2) to TRBJ2-1; 16 positions match TRBD2. Germline V lookup: CDR1 LGHDT, CDR2 YNNKEL (reference sequence). This CDR3 is built from 22 residues. The junction had 12 bases not matched to a gene; V was cut back by 1 base and J by 0 bases. The CDR3 DNA reads as TGTGCCAGCAGCCAAGTCCCCAGTTCCGGGACTAGCGGGGGGGACTCCTACAATGAGCAGTTCTTC. Translated, it gives CASSQVPSSGTSGGDSYNEQFF.

Only one count was recorded for this clone. The chain joins TRBV18 to TRBJ1-4; 11 bases agree with TRBD1. Per the germline V gene, CDR1 is KGHSH and CDR2 is LQKENI. The CDR3 is made up of 15 amino acids. The J segment lost 8 bases and the V segment lost 4 bases, leaving 6 bases of the junction unmatched. CDR3 region: CASSHRDRGIEKLFF. CDR3 bases: TGTGCCAGCTCACATCGGGACAGGGGGATCGAAAAACTGTTTTTT.